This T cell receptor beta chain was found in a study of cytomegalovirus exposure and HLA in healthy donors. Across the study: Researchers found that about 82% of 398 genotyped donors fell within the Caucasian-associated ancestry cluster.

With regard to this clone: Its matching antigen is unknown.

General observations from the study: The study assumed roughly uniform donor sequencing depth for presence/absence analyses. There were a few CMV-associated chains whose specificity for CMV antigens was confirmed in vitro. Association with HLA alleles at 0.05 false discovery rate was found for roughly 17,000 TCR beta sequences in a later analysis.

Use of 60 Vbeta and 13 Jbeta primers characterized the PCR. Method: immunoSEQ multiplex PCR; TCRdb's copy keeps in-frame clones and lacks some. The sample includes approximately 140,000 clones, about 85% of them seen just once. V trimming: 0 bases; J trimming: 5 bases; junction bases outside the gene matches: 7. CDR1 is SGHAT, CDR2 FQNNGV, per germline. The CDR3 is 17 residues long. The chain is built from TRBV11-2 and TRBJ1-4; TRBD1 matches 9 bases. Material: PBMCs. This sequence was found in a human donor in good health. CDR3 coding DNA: TGTGCCAGCAGCTTAGAGGCGACAGGGGGAACGAATGAAAAACTGTTTTTT. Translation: CASSLEATGGTNEKLFF.